The subject of this entry is one T cell receptor (beta chain). Its target is not known. Using immunoSEQ multiplex PCR, the repertoire was profiled, and TCRdb retains in-frame clones only, with some absent. The sample carries around 200,000 clones, around nine tenths recorded once. CDR3 length equals 13 residues. V lost 4 bases to trimming and J lost 2 bases, with 8 bases between them. Germline assignment: CDR1 MNHEY and CDR2 SVGAGI. This sample stems from a study of T cell responses to AZD1222 COVID-19 vaccine. The study, taken as a whole, reports: Along spike, vaccine-associated CD4 TCRs were found throughout, with dominance at 160-218 and 743-854. Reportedly, nearly half of unique spike TCRs recognized epitopes outside B.1.351/B.1.1.7 mutations.

The clonotype was recovered from an adult in good health. V and J are TRBV6-5 and TRBJ1-2; D not resolved. The input for sequencing was peripheral blood, taken on day 0 of AZD1222 vaccination. In nucleotides, the CDR3 is TGTGCCAGCAGTTCGGCCCGGAACTATGGCTACACCTTC. Translating gives CASSSARNYGYTF.